The 9 T cell receptor beta chains in this list originate from one sample, sequenced in a study of PD-L1 blockade in urothelial cancer. The time point: pretreatment peripheral blood. This table comes from immunoSEQ multiplex PCR, and its TCRdb copy is limited to in-frame clones, with some not included. Among approximately 70,000 clones, around 83% were seen once, and the ten largest hold around a tenth. Specimen: PBMCs, collected around atezolizumab (anti-PD-L1) treatment. Receptors originate from a woman between 70 and 85 years old with urothelial cancer.

This clone has more than one count but fewer than ten. This chain uses TRBV7-3 with TRBJ2-1; D may be TRBD2 (5 bases). CDR1 is SGHTA, CDR2 FQGTGA, per germline. The CDR3 runs 16 residues. Trimming pared 5 bases from V and 1 base from J, leaving 15 bases between. CDR3 DNA: TGTGCCAGCAGCGATGAGGAGGAGGCGTCCTACAATGAGCAGTTCTTC. It codes for CASSDEEEASYNEQFF.

In this sample, this clone turned up once. The chain couples TRBV7-2 to TRBJ2-7, with 8 bases identical to TRBD1. V was clipped by 5 bases and J by 7 bases; unmatched bases: 10. This CDR3 has 14 residues. Germline CDR1 and CDR2: SGHTA and FQGNSA. CDR3 DNA: TGTGCCAGCAGCACCGACAGGGGTTCACGGGAGCAGTACTTC. Translating gives CASSTDRGSREQYF.

In this sample, this clone turned up a few times. The J gene is TRBJ2-1, the V gene TRBV7-9; 7 bases fit TRBD1. Per germline, CDR1 SEHNR and CDR2 FQNEAQ (reference sequence). Losses at the gene ends were 4 bases for V and 0 bases for J; bases not matched to a gene: 6. The CDR3 loop spans 16 amino acids. The CDR3 nucleotides read TGTGCCAGCAGCTCGAGACAGGGCCTCTCCTACAATGAGCAGTTCTTC. Translating gives CASSSRQGLSYNEQFF.

The gene calls are TRBV7-3 and TRBJ2-1, with D perhaps matching TRBD2 (6 bases). With 0 bases removed from V and 4 bases from J, the gap between germline ends came to 19 bases. The CDR3 consists of 18 residues. Germline assignment: CDR1 SGHTA and CDR2 FQGTGA. The CDR3 sequence is CASSLTSVGRELYNEQFF. The DNA for the CDR3 is TGTGCCAGCAGCTTAACCAGCGTCGGGCGGGAACTTTACAATGAGCAGTTCTTC.

This chain links TRBV9 with TRBJ2-7; 11 positions match TRBD1. CDR3 length: 15 amino acids. Germline CDR1 SGDLS, CDR2 YYNGEE. V was pared by 3 bases and J by 3 bases, with 5 bases of the junction left unmatched. In nucleotides, the CDR3 is TGTGCCAGCAGCGAGGACAGGGGGCCGCACTACGAGCAGTACTTC. Translating it yields CASSEDRGPHYEQYF.

The chain is built from TRBV6-5 and TRBJ1-5; 7 bases are shared with TRBD1. The CDR3 sequence is 14 residues long. Germline lookup yields CDR1 MNHEY and CDR2 SVGAGI. Trimming at V came to 5 bases and at J to 7 bases, leaving 8 bases not matched to a gene. For the CDR3, the DNA is TGTGCCAGCAGTAGAGACAGGGCTGGACAGCCCCAGCATTTT. This gives the protein CASSRDRAGQPQHF.

The sample holds one count of this clone. This rearrangement joins TRBV10-3 to TRBJ1-1; 9 positions match TRBD1. Germline V gives CDR1 ENHRY, CDR2 SYGVKD. The CDR3 covers 15 residues. J lost 1 base, V lost 3 bases, and 3 bases had no gene match. CDR3 amino acids: CAISDSDRGNTEAFF. CDR3 nucleotide sequence: TGTGCCATCAGTGACTCGGACAGGGGGAACACTGAAGCTTTCTTT.

This chain uses TRBV7-8 with TRBJ2-7; 7 bases match TRBD1. CDR1 is SGHVS and CDR2 is FQNEAQ in the germline V gene. V dropped 4 bases and J dropped 1; count of bases not matched to a gene: 4. The CDR3 sequence is 14 residues long. CDR3 residues: CASSSTTGSYEQYF. The CDR3 DNA reads TGTGCCAGCAGCTCTACGACAGGGTCCTACGAGCAGTACTTC.

This sequence joins TRBV5-1 and TRBJ2-3; tentatively, D is TRBD2 (5 bases). CDR1 is SGHRS and CDR2 is YFSETQ in the germline V gene. Trimming took 0 bases from V and 0 from J, leaving 8 bases between them. This CDR3 spans 15 amino acids. The CDR3 nucleotides are TGCGCCAGCAGCTTGGCGGACTTTAGCACAGATACGCAGTATTTT. Translated, it gives CASSLADFSTDTQYF. The whole variable domain, remainder taken from reference TRBV5-1 and TRBJ2-3, is KAGVTQTPRYLIKTRGQQVTLSCSPISGHRSVSWYQQTPGQGLQFLFEYFSETQRNKGNFPGRFSGRQFSNSRSEMNVSTLELGDSALYLCASSLADFSTDTQYFGPGTRLTVL.